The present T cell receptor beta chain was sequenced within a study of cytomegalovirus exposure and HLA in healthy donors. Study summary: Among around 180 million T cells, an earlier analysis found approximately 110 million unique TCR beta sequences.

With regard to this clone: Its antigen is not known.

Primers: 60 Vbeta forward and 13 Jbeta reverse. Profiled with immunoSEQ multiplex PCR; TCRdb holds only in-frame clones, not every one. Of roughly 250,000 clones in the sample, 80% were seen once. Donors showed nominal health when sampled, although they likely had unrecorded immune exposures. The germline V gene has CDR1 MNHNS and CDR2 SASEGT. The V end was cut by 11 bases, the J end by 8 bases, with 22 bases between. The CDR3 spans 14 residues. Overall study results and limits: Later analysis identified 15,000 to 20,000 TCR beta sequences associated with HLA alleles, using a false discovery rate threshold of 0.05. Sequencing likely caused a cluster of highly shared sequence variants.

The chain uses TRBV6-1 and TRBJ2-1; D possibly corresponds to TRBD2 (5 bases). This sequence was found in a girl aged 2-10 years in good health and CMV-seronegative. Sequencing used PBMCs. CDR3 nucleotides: TGTGCCTCTTTACCCACTAGGAGAAGGGATGAGCAGTTCTTC. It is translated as CASLPTRRRDEQFF.